This TCR beta chain was profiled in a study of tumor and adjacent non-tumor tissue in lung cancer listed by TCRdb under 2018. The study in broad terms: Of the cohort, eleven to twelve patients had adenocarcinoma, 2 had squamous cell carcinoma and 1 had small cell lung cancer. Among the approximately 15 patients, ages ranged from roughly 30 to 76 years, some ten were men and 5 were women, and disease was TNM stage I to III. Sequencing generated a total of 125,075,908 productive TCRbeta reads, averaging around 4.2 million reads per sample. The study compared bulk TCRbeta repertoires from lung tumor tissue and matched distant non-tumor lung tissue of some 15 lung cancer patients. For each patient, one tumor sample and one normal lung sample were taken, giving thirty paired specimens that underwent TCRbeta CDR3 sequencing. What the authors observed across the whole study: Neither the sequencing platform nor unique molecular identifiers are named or mentioned anywhere in the methods. Tumor tissue showed significantly greater TCR diversity (inverse Simpson) than normal lung tissue (approximately 400 vs 170, P = 0.0075, Mann-Whitney U test). Only roughly 16 patients were in the cohort, and the authors stated that larger samples and more detailed clinical data are needed. The top 100 clones accounted for a significantly larger cumulative portion of the repertoire in normal lung than in tumor tissue. Significantly higher TCR diversity was found in younger patients, and higher tumor TCR diversity was associated with shorter overall and disease-free survival. Peripheral blood was not sequenced, so blood TCRbeta repertoires in these lung cancer patients were not examined.

Bulk unsorted tissue served as the source for RNA extraction, and RNA quality was assessed using a NanoDrop ND-1000 and an Agilent 2100. Donors were newly diagnosed lung cancer patients admitted for thoracic surgery in China between August and November 2014, without prior chemotherapy. Anyone who had undergone radiotherapy or chemotherapy before, or who had another cancer at the same time, was left out of the study. Pieces of surgical tissue measuring 1-2 cm3 were kept in RNAlater solution and held at -80 degrees C until needed. This clonotype is regarded as large (0.1 to 1%). There is no known antigen for this receptor. No base qualities exist here, and no much larger clone lies one base off it. CDR3 length: 12 amino acids, cysteine to phenylalanine. The retained sequence is limited to the CDR3, 36 bases, with the frame set at the first base. V is clipped by 0 bases and J by 9 bases, and the sequence between their germline boundaries is 9 bases long. According to the germline V gene, CDR1 reads SGHAT and CDR2 reads FQNNGV.

The library was prepared using multiplex PCR. TCRdb names Illumina HiSeq 2500 as the instrument used. Following protocols modified from ARM-PCR, the researchers constructed TCRbeta libraries through three rounds of nested PCR with primers (Table S4). Before sequencing, PCR products in the 200-500 bp range were cut out of the gel and cleaned up using the QIAquick gel extraction kit. The authors' pipeline ran thus. Reads were cleaned using Trimmomatic, were merged into complete CDR3 sequences using FLASH, and were assigned to V(D)J germline segments using MiTCR. VDJtools was used to compute clonal diversity as the inverse Simpson's index. Productive reads were defined as in-frame sequences without a premature stop codon. The public reads were quality trimmed at Q25 with fastp and then assembled into clones with MiXCR by TCRdb, keeping productive beta chains. Each entry merges the rows of one CDR3 protein and shows their most common DNA and genes. The V and J calls shown here were made by TCRdb, not taken from the authors' results. In all, the sample holds some 80,000 distinct CDR3 sequences, and over 60% of those were seen once. The top ten hold around 9.5% of the sample.

The receptor was isolated from a woman between 40 and 55 years old with non-small cell lung cancer. Sequencing was carried out using lung tumor tissue. This chain joins TRBV11-2 to TRBJ2-7, with a tentative D call of TRBD1 or TRBD2, each matching 5 bases. The CDR3 region: CASSLEGVRQYF. The sequenced DNA: TGTGCCAGCAGCTTAGAGGGGGTCAGGCAGTACTTC.